This entry is about one TCR beta chain. The sample is drawn from a study of OX40 agonist ivuxolimab in advanced cancers. Across the whole study: Prior anti-PD-1, anti-PD-L1 or anti-CTLA-4 therapy was allowed; 30% to 40% had some.

Per the germline V gene, CDR1 is SQVTM and CDR2 is ANQGSEA. V lost 5 bases, J lost 9 bases, and 14 bases lay in between. This CDR3 has 12 amino acids. The data were produced by immunoSEQ multiplex PCR, yet TCRdb's version contains in-frame clones alone and is incomplete. The data show 100,000 to 150,000 clones, under 95% seen once. The receptor was derived from an adult with an advanced solid tumor such as melanoma, head and neck, liver or kidney cancer. The chain combines TRBV29-1 with TRBJ2-1; D assignment may be TRBD1 or TRBD2 (5 bases each). Sample: CD4+ or CD8+ T cells sorted from blood, taken in a trial of the OX40 agonist ivuxolimab. The CDR3 spells CSVSPPGSEQFF. In DNA, the CDR3 is TGCAGCGTTTCCCCCCCAGGGAGTGAGCAGTTCTTC.